Below are 25 T cell receptor beta chains sequenced from a single sample in a study of shared clonotypes between healthy human individuals. This table comes from immunoSEQ multiplex PCR, and its TCRdb copy is limited to in-frame clones, with some not included. The table records some 900,000 clones, 76% of them present only once. Sequences were obtained from memory CD4+ T cells sorted from blood. Subset defined: CD45RA-negative fraction. These TCRs come from a man aged 18 to 30 in good health.

This clone was picked up a small number of times. The rearrangement joins TRBV30 to TRBJ1-4; 7 bases are shared with TRBD1. This CDR3 is built from 15 residues. The ends lost 0 bases at V and 4 bases at J; junction bases unmatched: 5. Germline CDR1 is GTSNPN and CDR2 is SVGIG (reference sequence). In DNA form, the CDR3 reads TGTGCCTGGAGTGTACCGACAGGGCGTAATGAAAAACTGTTTTTT. This codes for CAWSVPTGRNEKLFF.

The gene calls are TRBV7-6 and TRBJ2-5; 8 bases are shared with TRBD2. The CDR3 covers 15 residues. Germline V gene data show CDR1 as SGHVS and CDR2 as FNYEAQ. V lost 2 bases and J lost 11; bases outside the gene matches: 13. The CDR3 region has the DNA TGTGCCAGCAGCTTAATGGTAGCGGGAACTGGTGAGCAGTACTTC. Encoded protein: CASSLMVAGTGEQYF.

This chain connects TRBV28 to TRBJ2-5; 8 bases agree with TRBD2. The CDR3 contains 14 residues. V shed 5 bases, J shed 3 bases, and the junction held 5 bases outside the gene matches. The germline gives CDR1 MDHEN, CDR2 SYDVKM. CDR3 nucleotides: TGTGCCAGCAGTGGTTCGGGAGGGAAAGAGACCCAGTACTTC. Translated, it gives CASSGSGGKETQYF.

The rearrangement uses TRBV4-1 and TRBJ2-1; 12 bases align to TRBD2. Germline CDR1 and CDR2: MGHRA and YSYEKL. The CDR3 covers 18 residues. V trimming: 4 bases; J trimming: 0 bases; junction bases outside the gene matches: 7. For the CDR3, the DNA is TGCGCCAGCAGCCCACGCCTAGCGGGAGGGCCCTCCTACAATGAGCAGTTCTTC. This encodes CASSPRLAGGPSYNEQFF.

The chain links TRBV20-1 to TRBJ1-1; D unclear. The germline gives CDR1 DFQATT, CDR2 SNEGSKA (reference sequence). The germline V and J ends were trimmed by 6 bases and 1 base, with 6 bases remaining between them. This CDR3 contains 11 residues. DNA of the CDR3: TGCAGTGCGGCCGCGAACACTGAAGCTTTCTTT. This sequence encodes CSAAANTEAFF.

J is TRBJ2-3 and V is TRBV5-8; D is unresolved. There are 14 residues in the CDR3. With 4 bases removed from V and 0 bases from J, the gap between germline ends came to 9 bases. Looked up from germline, CDR1 is SGHTS and CDR2 is YDEGEE. In DNA, the CDR3 is TGTGCCAGCAGCGAGTGGGATAGCACAGATACGCAGTATTTT. Translated: CASSEWDSTDTQYF.

This sequence joins TRBV10-3 and TRBJ2-7, with 8 bases fitting TRBD2. Germline V gene data show CDR1 as ENHRY and CDR2 as SYGVKD. The CDR3 is made up of 15 amino acids. V shed 6 bases and J 3 bases; nucleotides not matched to a gene: 10. The CDR3: CAISEVGTSSYEQYF. The CDR3 bases are TGTGCCATCAGCGAGGTGGGGACTAGTAGCTACGAGCAGTACTTC.

This clone turned up a few times. This chain joins TRBV5-4 and TRBJ2-6; tentatively, D is TRBD2 (6 bases). The germline gives CDR1 SGHNT, CDR2 YYREEE (reference sequence). There are 16 residues in the CDR3. Trimming pared 3 bases from V and 3 bases from J, leaving 13 bases between. The CDR3 is CASSSRGMGGANVLTF. DNA of the CDR3: TGTGCCAGCAGCTCCCGGGGGATGGGTGGGGCCAACGTCCTGACTTTC. Full variable domain (outside the CDR3, taken from reference TRBV5-4 and TRBJ2-6): ETGVTQSPTHLIKTRGQQVTLRCSSQSGHNTVSWYQQALGQGPQFIFQYYREEENGRGNFPPRFSGLQFPNYSSELNVNALELDDSALYLCASSSRGMGGANVLTFGAGSRLTVL.

The genes are TRBV5-1 and TRBJ1-4; D not resolved. Germline loops: CDR1 SGHRS, CDR2 YFSETQ. The CDR3 is 13 amino acids. With 4 bases removed from V and 8 bases from J, the gap between germline ends came to 12 bases. The CDR3 DNA reads as TGCGCCAGCAGCACGGCCGACCCGGAAAAACTGTTTTTT. This translates into CASSTADPEKLFF.

CDR3 bases: TGTGCCAGCACCCCGAATGGGGTTTCGAACTATGGCTACACCTTC. It yields the protein CASTPNGVSNYGYTF. This chain connects TRBV5-4 to TRBJ1-2; D is uncertain. The V gene's germline CDR1 is SGHNT and CDR2 YYREEE (reference sequence). Trimming stripped 6 bases from V and 2 bases from J, with 17 bases between. The CDR3 covers 15 residues.

The chain employs TRBV4-1 and TRBJ2-2; D may be TRBD1 (5 bases). Germline V gene data show CDR1 as MGHRA and CDR2 as YSYEKL. V was clipped by 5 bases and J by 4 bases, with 14 bases between them. CDR3 size: 15 residues. The CDR3 spells CASSARRQGTGELFF. The CDR3, as DNA: TGCGCCAGCAGCGCAAGAAGGCAGGGCACCGGGGAGCTGTTTTTT.

The chain couples TRBV10-3 to TRBJ1-4; D gene ambiguous. V was trimmed by 0 bases and J by 2 bases, leaving 7 bases between them. The CDR3 is made up of 15 amino acids. The germline V gene encodes CDR1 ENHRY and CDR2 SYGVKD. CDR3 loop: CAISESRATNEKLFF. The CDR3 region has the DNA TGTGCCATCAGTGAGTCGAGGGCTACTAATGAAAAACTGTTTTTT.

The V call is TRBV2, the J call TRBJ2-7, with 11 bases identical to TRBD2. The CDR3 covers 17 residues. Germline loops: CDR1 SNHLY, CDR2 FYNNEI. V shed 5 bases and J 2 bases; nucleotides not matched to a gene: 11. Written as DNA, the CDR3 is TGTGCCAGCAGTCAATCTCGGAGACTAGCGGGACCCTACGAGCAGTACTTC. Amino acid sequence: CASSQSRRLAGPYEQYF.

This chain connects TRBV5-1 to TRBJ2-5, with 8 bases fitting TRBD1. CDR1 is SGHRS and CDR2 is YFSETQ in the germline V gene. The CDR3 has 16 residues. V lost 5 bases to trimming and J lost 1 base; unmatched junction nucleotides: 10. The CDR3 sequence is CASSPTGQDFQETQYF. DNA for the CDR3: TGCGCCAGCAGTCCCACGGGACAGGATTTCCAAGAGACCCAGTACTTC.

The chain links TRBV28 to TRBJ1-1; D is ambiguous. Trimming took 3 bases from V and 0 from J, leaving 8 bases between them. Per the germline V gene, CDR1 is MDHEN and CDR2 is SYDVKM. This CDR3 has 14 residues. The CDR3 protein is CASSFQQMNTEAFF. CDR3 nucleotide sequence: TGTGCCAGCAGTTTCCAACAGATGAACACTGAAGCTTTCTTT.

The chain couples TRBV5-1 to TRBJ2-5; the D gene is possibly TRBD2 (6 bases). Germline-derived CDR1 and CDR2 are SGHRS and YFSETQ. The CDR3 loop spans 14 amino acids. Trimming shortened V by 4 bases and J by 1 base, and 11 bases separated the two germline ends. CDR3 nucleotides: TGCGCCAGCAGCCCCGGGACTCGCCAAGAGACCCAGTACTTC. It specifies CASSPGTRQETQYF.

V gene TRBV6-5 combines with J gene TRBJ2-7, with 8 bases aligning to TRBD2. The CDR3 consists of 15 residues. V lost 0 bases to trimming and J lost 2 bases; unmatched junction nucleotides: 3. Germline V lookup: CDR1 MNHEY, CDR2 SVGAGI. The CDR3 protein is CASSYSAGAPYEQYF. In nucleotides, the CDR3 is TGTGCCAGCAGTTACTCAGCGGGGGCACCCTACGAGCAGTACTTC.

CDR3 in amino acids: CASSGVSGGSGNTIYF. The CDR3 DNA sequence: TGTGCCAGCAGTGGAGTCTCAGGGGGATCTGGAAACACCATATATTTT. This rearrangement joins TRBV2 to TRBJ1-3; 7 positions match TRBD1. The germline V gene has CDR1 SNHLY and CDR2 FYNNEI. V dropped 4 bases and J dropped 1; count of bases not matched to a gene: 7. This CDR3 comprises 16 residues.

This clone was detected only once. The chain recombines TRBV5-1 with TRBJ2-7; 11 bases line up with TRBD1. V was clipped by 2 bases and J by 7 bases; unmatched bases: 2. The CDR3 contains 13 residues. Germline assignment: CDR1 SGHRS and CDR2 YFSETQ. The CDR3 region is CASSFGTGGEQYF. The CDR3 nucleotides read TGCGCCAGCAGCTTCGGGACAGGGGGAGAGCAGTACTTC.

The chain combines TRBV5-8 with TRBJ2-7, with TRBD1 matching 11 bases. The CDR3 has 14 amino acids. Germline CDR1 is SGHTS and CDR2 is YDEGEE. With 4 bases clipped from V and 4 bases from J, the junction kept 4 bases outside the gene matches. Written as DNA, the CDR3 is TGTGCCAGCAGCCGTGGACAGGGGGCGTACGAGCAGTACTTC. Amino acid sequence: CASSRGQGAYEQYF.

The chain joins TRBV14 to TRBJ1-1; possibly TRBD1 for D (5 bases). The CDR3 runs 13 residues. Germline CDR1 and CDR2: SGHDN and FVKESK. Trimming shortened V by 4 bases and J by 5 bases, and 11 bases separated the two germline ends. The CDR3, as DNA: TGTGCCAGCAGCCTTCTGGGGCGGACTGAAGCTTTCTTT. Protein sequence: CASSLLGRTEAFF.

This chain uses TRBV5-1 with TRBJ2-1; D gene unclear. The germline CDR1 and CDR2 sequences are SGHRS and YFSETQ. With 1 base removed from V and 4 bases from J, the gap between germline ends came to 12 bases. CDR3 size: 15 residues. CDR3 coding DNA: TGCGCCAGCAGCTTGAGGGCGGATTCTTACAATGAGCAGTTCTTC. It yields the protein CASSLRADSYNEQFF.

In the case of this clone: The junction departs from the called germline gene at one end, perhaps through a read error. The rearrangement links TRBV7-9 to TRBJ2-7; TRBD1 is a possible D gene (6 bases). The germline V gene encodes CDR1 SEHNR and CDR2 FQNEAQ (reference sequence). The CDR3 loop spans 13 amino acids. The CDR3 spells CASRPTGSSEQYF. The CDR3 DNA follows: TGTGCCAGCAGACCCACAGGGTCCTCCGAGCAGTACTTC.

Only a few counts were recorded for this clone. V is TRBV18 and J is TRBJ2-5; perhaps TRBD1 as D (6 bases). Trimming took 3 bases from V and 4 from J, leaving 15 bases between them. The CDR3 is 15 amino acids. The V gene's germline CDR1 is KGHSH and CDR2 LQKENI. The CDR3 protein is CASSPPGTGRETQYF. CDR3 nucleotides: TGTGCCAGCTCACCGCCAGGTACAGGGAGAGAGACCCAGTACTTC.

The V gene is TRBV7-2, the J gene TRBJ2-2; no clear D. This CDR3 comprises 16 residues. Germline V CDR1 and CDR2: SGHTA, FQGNSA. V dropped 4 bases and J dropped 6 bases, with 18 bases sitting between them. CDR3 sequence: CASSSRVAWSPGELFF. The CDR3 DNA reads as TGTGCCAGCAGCTCGCGTGTAGCTTGGAGTCCCGGGGAGCTGTTTTTT.